This passage covers 4 T cell receptor beta chains from one sample sequenced in a study of blood T cell repertoires in COVID-19. Method: immunoSEQ multiplex PCR; TCRdb's copy keeps in-frame clones and lacks some. The repertoire holds just under 95,000 clones, with 80% as singletons. Material for sequencing was peripheral blood. The origin of the receptors is a man between 50 and 59 years old who had recovered from COVID-19.

The chain uses TRBV27 and TRBJ2-7; tentative D call: TRBD1 (5 bases). Between the trimmed V and J ends, which lost 6 bases and 5 bases, there was a span of 14 bases. The CDR3 has 13 residues. Germline lookup yields CDR1 MNHEY and CDR2 SMNVEV (reference sequence). As DNA, the CDR3 is TGTGCCAGCAGGGGATGGGGCCCGAACGAGCAGTACTTC. Protein product: CASRGWGPNEQYF.

This chain connects TRBV28 to TRBJ2-7; TRBD1 agrees at 8 bases. Germline assignment: CDR1 MDHEN and CDR2 SYDVKM. V lost 5 bases to trimming and J lost 3 bases; unmatched junction nucleotides: 3. The CDR3 extends over 13 amino acids. CDR3: CASSLGTGYEQYF. The DNA for the CDR3 is TGTGCCAGCAGTCTAGGGACAGGCTACGAGCAGTACTTC.

V gene TRBV18 combines with J gene TRBJ1-5, with D possibly being TRBD1 (5 bases). V gave up 4 bases and J gave up 5 bases, with 15 bases separating them. The CDR3 sequence is 15 residues long. Germline V lookup: CDR1 KGHSH, CDR2 LQKENI. DNA of the CDR3: TGTGCCAGCTCACAAAACCAAGGGGATTATCAGCCCCAGCATTTT. It yields the protein CASSQNQGDYQPQHF. The entire variable domain, with the rest obtained from reference TRBV18 and TRBJ1-5, is as follows: NAGVMQNPRHLVRRRGQEARLRCSPMKGHSHVYWYRQLPEEGLKFMVYLQKENIIDESGMPKERFSAEFPKEGPSILRIQQVVRGDSAAYFCASSQNQGDYQPQHFGDGTRLSIL.

The chain links TRBV28 to TRBJ2-1, with 7 nucleotides matching TRBD2. Germline trimming cut 1 base from V and 10 bases from J; bases unmatched to any gene: 7. Germline CDR1 reads MDHEN; CDR2 reads SYDVKM. This CDR3 spans 14 amino acids. CDR3 coding DNA: TGTGCCAGCAGTTTATCGGGCGGGAGAATGGAGCAGTTCTTC. It yields the protein CASSLSGGRMEQFF.